These T cell receptor beta chains were read from a single sample in a study of blood T cells in healthy people across ages. TCRdb reprocessed the 5' RACE reads with MiXCR, giving one entry per CDR3 protein. The sample has 1.5 million to 2 million distinct CDR3 sequences, around 40% seen once; the top ten hold approximately 22%. Material: blood. These receptors were collected from a human donor in good health. Each CDR3 is given with its conserved first and last residue. A D gene is named only where the DNA matches it firmly. Not every row has a clone size; where given, it reads once, few, many or a size class.

v_call,j_call,clone_size,d_call,cdr3_nt,cdr3_aa
TRBV29-1,TRBJ2-5,few,-,TGCAGCGTTGGGGCCCCTTCGTCTGCGGTTCAAGAGACCCAGTACTTC,CSVGAPSSAVQETQYF
TRBV7-2,TRBJ2-7,-,-,TGTGCCTGCAGCTTCGACGGGACCTACGAGCAGTACTTC,CACSFDGTYEQYF
TRBV7-9,TRBJ2-7,few,TRBD2,TGTGCCAGCAGCTCCCCGGGACTAGCGGGGTGGAAGCAGTACTTC,CASSSPGLAGWKQYF
TRBV12-3/TRBV12-4,TRBJ1-2,-,-,TGTGCCACCCAGAAGGACATTCCCTTTAACTATGGCTACACCTTC,CATQKDIPFNYGYTF
TRBV5-8,TRBJ2-1,-,TRBD1,TGTGCCAGCAGCTATGGACAGGGCGATGAGCAGTTCTTC,CASSYGQGDEQFF
TRBV7-2,TRBJ2-7,-,-,TGTGCCAGCAGCAAAAACGGGGGGCGCGGAGACGAGCAGTACTTC,CASSKNGGRGDEQYF
TRBV15,TRBJ1-6,-,-,TGTGCCACCAGCAGAGAGAGACAGGTTGTAGGGTCACCCCTCCACTTT,CATSRERQVVGSPLHF
TRBV13,TRBJ2-7,-,-,TGTGCCAGCAGCTCCGACAGGACCGCATACGAGCAGTACTTC,CASSSDRTAYEQYF
TRBV29-1,TRBJ1-1,once,-,TGCAGCGTTTACCTAGGGCCAATGGGTACTGAAGCTTTCTTT,CSVYLGPMGTEAFF
TRBV7-8,TRBJ2-7,once,-,TGTGCCAGCAGTTCAGGGCCCACTCTACCCTACGAGCAGTACTTC,CASSSGPTLPYEQYF
TRBV10-3,TRBJ2-7,few,TRBD2,TGTGCCATAAAGACTAGCGGGGGCTCCTACGAGCAGTACTTC,CAIKTSGGSYEQYF
TRBV28,TRBJ2-7,-,TRBD2,TGTGCCAGCAGTTTACAAACGGGAGGGTCTAACGAGCAGTACTTC,CASSLQTGGSNEQYF
TRBV4-1,TRBJ1-2,-,-,TGCGCCAGCAGCCAAGAGAACCCTTATAACTATGGCTACACCTTC,CASSQENPYNYGYTF
TRBV7-8,TRBJ2-1,few,TRBD2,TGTGCCAGCAGCTTAGAGATAGCGGGGGGATACAATGAGCAGTTCTTC,CASSLEIAGGYNEQFF
TRBV27,TRBJ1-1,-,TRBD1,TGTGCCAGCAGCCCGGGGACAGGGGCCGAAAGTGCTTTCTTT,CASSPGTGAESAFF
TRBV7-8,TRBJ1-2,-,-,TGTGCCAGCAGCTCGACGTTGAGGGAGAACTATGGCTACACCTTC,CASSSTLRENYGYTF
TRBV4-3,TRBJ1-1,-,-,TGCGCCAGCAGCCAAGAATTGACGGGGGTCACTGAAGCTTTCTTT,CASSQELTGVTEAFF
TRBV6-1,TRBJ2-7,-,TRBD1,TGTGCCAGCGCAGTCCGACAGGGAATCTACGAGCAGTACTTC,CASAVRQGIYEQYF
TRBV20-1,TRBJ2-4,few,-,TGCAGTGCTAAGTGGGGTAACATTCAGTACTTC,CSAKWGNIQYF
TRBV11-2,TRBJ1-5,few,-,TGTGCCAGCAGCTTAGGACAGGCGGCTTATCAGCCCCAGCATTTT,CASSLGQAAYQPQHF
TRBV11-2,TRBJ1-1,-,-,TGTGCCAGCAGCTCATTTTACACTGAAGCTTTCTTT,CASSSFYTEAFF
TRBV28,TRBJ2-7,few,TRBD1,TGTGCCAGCACTATCGGGGACAGGGTGATCTACGAGCAGTACTTC,CASTIGDRVIYEQYF
TRBV20-1,TRBJ2-3,few,-,TGCAGTGCTAGTGCTCTGACAGGTGGGGATGGCACAGATACGCAGTATTTT,CSASALTGGDGTDTQYF
TRBV12-3/TRBV12-4,TRBJ2-3,few,-,TGTGCCAGCAGGAAAGGGTCAGGTACGCAGTATTTT,CASRKGSGTQYF
TRBV4-2,TRBJ2-7,few,-,TGTGCCAGCAGCCAAGCCCACTATGGATACGAGCAGTACTTC,CASSQAHYGYEQYF
TRBV15,TRBJ2-5,-,-,TGTGCCACCAGCCCTATAACGAGGGGAGAAGAGACCCAGTACTTC,CATSPITRGEETQYF
TRBV2,TRBJ1-5,-,-,TGTGCCAGCAGTCCAGAGTCAGGGGATCAGCCCCAGCATTTT,CASSPESGDQPQHF
TRBV5-4,TRBJ1-6,few,-,TGTGCCAGCAGCGATCTTCCGGGAAGCGCACCCCTCCACTTT,CASSDLPGSAPLHF
TRBV5-1,TRBJ2-1,-,TRBD2,TGCGCCAGCAGCTCTACGGGGGGGCATATCAATGAGCAGTTCTTC,CASSSTGGHINEQFF
TRBV7-8,TRBJ1-2,many,-,TGTGCCAGCAGCTTAGTAACAGGGGGCTACACCTTC,CASSLVTGGYTF
TRBV29-1,TRBJ2-5,-,TRBD2,TGCAGCGGACTAGCGGGGGGGCGGGAGACCCAGTACTTC,CSGLAGGRETQYF
TRBV2,TRBJ2-3,few,TRBD2,TGTGCCAGCAATAAACCGGGACTAGAGGTCGCAGATACGCAGTATTTT,CASNKPGLEVADTQYF
TRBV12-3/TRBV12-4,TRBJ2-5,few,-,TGTGCCAGCAGTTTTCGGGGAATCCAAGAGACCCAGTACTTC,CASSFRGIQETQYF
TRBV7-8,TRBJ1-4,-,TRBD1,TGTGCCAGCAGCCCTGAACCGGGACAGACTAATGAAAAACTGTTTTTT,CASSPEPGQTNEKLFF